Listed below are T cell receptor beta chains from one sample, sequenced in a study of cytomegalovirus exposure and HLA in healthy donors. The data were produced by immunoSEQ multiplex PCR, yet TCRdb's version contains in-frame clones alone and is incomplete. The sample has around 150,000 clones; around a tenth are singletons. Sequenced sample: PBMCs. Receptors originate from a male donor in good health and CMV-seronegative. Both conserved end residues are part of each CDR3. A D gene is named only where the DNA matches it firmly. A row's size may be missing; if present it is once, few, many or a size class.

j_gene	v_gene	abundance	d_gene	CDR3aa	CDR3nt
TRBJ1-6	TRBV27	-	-	CASSSLYNSPLHF	TGTGCCAGCAGTTCGCTATATAATTCACCCCTCCACTTT
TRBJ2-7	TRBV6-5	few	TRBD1	CASSRDRQTYEQYF	TGTGCCAGCAGCAGGGACAGGCAGACCTACGAGCAGTACTTC
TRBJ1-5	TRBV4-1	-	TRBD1	CASSHPDRGNQPQHF	TGCGCCAGCAGCCACCCCGACAGGGGAAATCAGCCCCAGCATTTT
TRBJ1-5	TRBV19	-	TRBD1	CASIPPRDREGNQPQHF	TGTGCCAGTATCCCCCCCAGGGACAGGGAGGGGAATCAGCCCCAGCATTTT
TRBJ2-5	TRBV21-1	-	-	CASSPQVGWFPGEGQETQYF	TGTGCCAGCAGCCCCCAGGTCGGCTGGTTCCCTGGGGAGGGGCAAGAGACCCAGTACTTC
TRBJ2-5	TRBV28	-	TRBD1	CASRRGQETQYF	TGTGCCAGCAGGAGGGGGCAGGAGACCCAGTACTTC
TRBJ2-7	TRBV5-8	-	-	CASSLGRDAYEQYF	TGTGCCAGCAGCTTGGGGAGGGATGCCTACGAGCAGTACTTC
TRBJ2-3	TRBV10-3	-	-	CAIQRGGTDTQYF	TGTGCCATCCAACGCGGGGGCACAGATACGCAGTATTTT
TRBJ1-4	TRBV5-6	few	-	CASSLRLPGDEKLFF	TGTGCCAGCAGCTTGAGACTTCCAGGGGATGAAAAACTGTTTTTT
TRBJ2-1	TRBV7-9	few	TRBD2	CASSPLGLAAYNEQFF	TGTGCCAGCAGCCCCTTGGGACTAGCGGCCTACAATGAGCAGTTCTTC
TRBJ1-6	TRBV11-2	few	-	CASSLARLSYNSPLHF	TGTGCCAGCAGCTTAGCCCGACTCTCCTATAATTCACCCCTCCACTTT
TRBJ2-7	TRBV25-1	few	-	CASRMRHEQYF	TGTGCCAGCAGGATGAGGCACGAGCAGTACTTC
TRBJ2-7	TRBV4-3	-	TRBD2	CASSPGLASHEQYF	TGCGCCAGCAGCCCCGGACTAGCATCCCACGAGCAGTACTTC
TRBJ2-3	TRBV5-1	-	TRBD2	CASSPLGGAADTQYF	TGCGCCAGCAGCCCCCTCGGGGGGGCCGCAGATACGCAGTATTTT
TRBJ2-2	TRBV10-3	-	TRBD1	CAISEQGMSTGELFF	TGTGCCATCAGCGAACAGGGGATGAGCACCGGGGAGCTGTTTTTT
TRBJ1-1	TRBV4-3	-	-	CASSQIGRGRQEVGAFF	TGCGCCAGCAGCCAAATAGGGAGGGGACGGCAAGAAGTAGGGGCTTTCTTT
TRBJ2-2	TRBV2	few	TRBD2	CASQGLAGGEYTGELFF	TGTGCCAGCCAGGGACTAGCGGGAGGAGAGTACACCGGGGAGCTGTTTTTT